This record concerns one T cell receptor (beta chain) sequence. Germline V gives CDR1 SEHNR, CDR2 FQNEAQ (reference sequence). V was clipped by 4 bases and J by 5 bases; unmatched bases: 9. This CDR3 comprises 15 residues. The data were obtained in a study of T-cell reconstitution after alpha-beta-depleted transplantation in children. The library targeted TCRbeta and was prepared with unique molecular identifiers. Each CDR3 protein is one row after TCRdb ran MiXCR on the PCR reads. This sample has about 610,000 distinct CDR3 sequences; roughly a tenth occur once, and the top ten carry less than 5%. Sample: PBMCs from the stem cell graft donor, taken from the stem cell graft. The receptor's source is a human donor who donated a stem cell graft to a child with acute myeloid leukemia. The genes are TRBV7-9 and TRBJ2-3; 7 bases agree with TRBD2. CDR3 coding DNA: TGTGCCAGCAGCTCCCTTAACGGGAGGAAAGATACGCAGTATTTT. This sequence encodes CASSSLNGRKDTQYF.